A selection of T cell receptor beta chains follows, all from one sample in a study of spatial heterogeneity in lung cancer. MiXCR was run by TCRdb on the 5' RACE reads, yielding one entry per CDR3 protein. The sample lists 9,500 to 13,000 distinct CDR3 sequences; roughly 8% were seen once. This specimen was lung tumor tissue, taken at surgery. These receptors came from a male donor with early-stage non-small cell lung cancer. CDR3s include the opening cysteine and the closing phenylalanine or tryptophan.

CDR3 length | V gene | CDR3 protein
18 | TRBV7-2 | CASSPQVRGAGGRETQYF
17 | TRBV28 | CASSSNPGSPTNQPQHF
16 | TRBV7-2 | CASSLVVRGGRETQYF
16 | TRBV11-3 | CASSRRTGDFVNEQFF
12 | TRBV13 | CASSQGNYGYTF
11 | TRBV29-1 | CSVEPLDTQYF
14 | TRBV30 | CAWSVQAAQETQYF
16 | TRBV7-9 | CASSLATSGGADTQYF
15 | TRBV7-9 | CASSPVDTPNYGYTF
13 | TRBV10-1 | CASSEPGEETQYF
19 | TRBV30 | CAWSVGRGASENSYNEQFF
15 | TRBV10-3 | CAISGSQESYNEQFF
13 | TRBV7-2 | CASSPRQGAVQYF
16 | TRBV5-1 | CASSPSRSAGSSGQFF
13 | TRBV9 | CASSVEEATEAFF
16 | TRBV9 | CASSPGRAGLTYEQYF
13 | TRBV7-9 | CASSFGLQPEAFF
14 | TRBV10-3 | CAIRRQDPTDTQYF